Reported below is one TCR beta chain. Antigen unknown. TCR beta CDR3 region amplification was performed from RNA transcripts. The TCR CDR3 first-round RT-PCR relied on the HTBI primer set. TCRdb reprocessed the multiplex PCR reads via MiXCR and lists one record per CDR3 protein. This table holds a few hundred thousand distinct CDR3 sequences, approximately 16% found once. Cells are PBMCs isolated from around 10 ml of fresh blood. The data belong to a study of T cells in Graves' hyperthyroidism and ophthalmopathy. About the study: Peripheral blood sampling occurred at initial diagnosis, before any treatment.

Study-wide findings and caveats: Before onset, by a median of approximately 6.8 months, the model predicted ophthalmopathy. Blood held most thyroid clonotypes expanded above 0.001 frequency.

The CDR3 is 16 amino acids. The V segment lost 2 bases and the J segment 4 bases; nucleotides outside the gene matches: 10. Germline loops: CDR1 DFQATT, CDR2 SNEGSKA (reference sequence). V gene TRBV20-1 combines with J gene TRBJ2-3, with 9 bases matching TRBD2. The material sequenced was blood. The TCR sequence derives from a woman aged 40 to 49 with Graves' ophthalmopathy. Written as DNA, the CDR3 is TGCAGTGCTAGAAGGGGCGGCGGGGGGGCTTCAGATACGCAGTATTTT. Translated, it gives CSARRGGGGASDTQYF.